The present TCR beta chain was sequenced within a study of cytomegalovirus exposure and HLA in healthy donors. While unrecorded immune exposures were likely, the donors were nominally healthy when sampled. V lost 4 bases and J 7 bases, leaving 14 bases between the germline ends. The germline V gene has CDR1 GTSNPN and CDR2 SVGIG (reference sequence). The CDR3 totals 13 residues. Researchers ran the PCR with 60 Vbeta and 13 Jbeta primers. This table comes from immunoSEQ multiplex PCR, and its TCRdb copy is limited to in-frame clones, with some not included. Recorded for this sample: some 39,000 clones.

This TCR was sampled from a woman aged 25 to 39 in good health and CMV-seropositive. Sequencing was performed on PBMCs. The chain couples TRBV30 to TRBJ1-5; a weak D match, TRBD1 (5 bases). Here the CDR3 DNA reads TGTGCCTGGAACGGGGGGGTAGGACAGCCCCAGCATTTT. This gives the protein CAWNGGVGQPQHF. The whole variable domain, filled in from reference TRBV30 and TRBJ1-5, reads SQTIHQWPATLVQPVGSPLSLECTVEGTSNPNLYWYRQAAGRGLQLLFYSVGIGQISSEVPQNLSASRPQDRQFILSSKKLLLSDSGFYLCAWNGGVGQPQHFGDGTRLSIL.